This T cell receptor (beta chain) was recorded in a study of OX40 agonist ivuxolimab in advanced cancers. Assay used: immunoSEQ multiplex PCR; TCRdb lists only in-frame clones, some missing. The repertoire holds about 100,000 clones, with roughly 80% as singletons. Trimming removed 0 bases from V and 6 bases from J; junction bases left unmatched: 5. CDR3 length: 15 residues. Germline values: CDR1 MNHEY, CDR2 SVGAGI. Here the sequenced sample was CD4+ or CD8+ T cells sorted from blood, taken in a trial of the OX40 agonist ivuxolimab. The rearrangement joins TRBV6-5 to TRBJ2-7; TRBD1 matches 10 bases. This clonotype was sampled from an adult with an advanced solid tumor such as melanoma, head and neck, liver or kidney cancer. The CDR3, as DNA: TGTGCCAGCAGTTACTCCGGGACAGGGGCAGGCGAGCAGTACTTC. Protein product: CASSYSGTGAGEQYF.